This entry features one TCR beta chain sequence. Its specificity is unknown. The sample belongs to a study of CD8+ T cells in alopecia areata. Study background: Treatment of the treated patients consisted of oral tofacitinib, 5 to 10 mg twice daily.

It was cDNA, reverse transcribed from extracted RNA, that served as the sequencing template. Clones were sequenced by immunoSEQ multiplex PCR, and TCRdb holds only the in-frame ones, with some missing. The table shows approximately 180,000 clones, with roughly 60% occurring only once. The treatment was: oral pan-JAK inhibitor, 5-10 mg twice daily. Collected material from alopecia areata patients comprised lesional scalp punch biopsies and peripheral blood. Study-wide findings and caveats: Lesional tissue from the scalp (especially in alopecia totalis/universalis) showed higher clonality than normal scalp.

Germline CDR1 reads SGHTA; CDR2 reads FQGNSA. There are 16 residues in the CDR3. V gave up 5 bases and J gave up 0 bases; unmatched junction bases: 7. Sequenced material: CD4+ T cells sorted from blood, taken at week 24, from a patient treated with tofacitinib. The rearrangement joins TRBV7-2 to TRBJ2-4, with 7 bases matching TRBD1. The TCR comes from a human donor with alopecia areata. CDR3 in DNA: TGTGCCAGCAGCCCCGACAGGGCTCTAGCCAAAAACATTCAGTACTTC. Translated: CASSPDRALAKNIQYF.